This record looks at one TCR beta chain sequence and its context. The PCR used 60 Vbeta and 13 Jbeta primers. The assay was immunoSEQ multiplex PCR, and TCRdb's table has in-frame clones only and misses some. The profile shows about 110,000 clones, about 83% of them singletons. This sample is part of a study of cytomegalovirus exposure and HLA in healthy donors. The sequenced sample consisted of PBMCs. This TCR derives from a female donor in good health and CMV-seropositive.

CDR3 bases: TGCAGCGTTGAAGGTGCAGCAGGGGTTCGGTTCTTC. This encodes CSVEGAAGVRFF. This chain links TRBV29-1 with TRBJ2-1; D is possibly TRBD1 (6 bases). The germline V and J ends were trimmed by 1 base and 15 bases, with 16 bases remaining between them. There are 12 residues in the CDR3. CDR1 is SQVTM, CDR2 ANQGSEA, per germline.